These T cell receptor beta chains were read from a single sample in a study of T cell responses to AZD1222 COVID-19 vaccine. The data were produced by immunoSEQ multiplex PCR, yet TCRdb's version contains in-frame clones alone and is incomplete. The sample holds roughly 83,000 clones; about 82% are singletons and the top ten take 8.7%. The sample here was peripheral blood, taken on day 0 of AZD1222 vaccination. Receptor source: an adult in good health. Both conserved end residues are part of each CDR3. The D gene is left open where the match is weak. Only some rows state a clone size, as once, few, many or a class for expanded clones.

v_call: TRBV7-2
clone_size: .
d_call: TRBD1
j_call: TRBJ1-4
cdr3_aa: CASSSTGTNEKLFF
cdr3_nt: TGTGCCAGCAGCTCGACAGGGACTAATGAAAAACTGTTTTTT

v_call: TRBV6-4
clone_size: .
d_call: .
j_call: TRBJ2-6
cdr3_aa: CASSDSGSNVLTF
cdr3_nt: TGTGCCAGCAGTGACTCGGGGTCCAACGTCCTGACTTTC

v_call: TRBV4-3
clone_size: .
d_call: .
j_call: TRBJ2-3
cdr3_aa: CASSQVKGAGPTQYF
cdr3_nt: TGCGCCAGCAGCCAAGTAAAAGGGGCGGGCCCTACGCAGTATTTT

v_call: TRBV10-1
clone_size: .
d_call: .
j_call: TRBJ1-1
cdr3_aa: CASSASLNVGTEAFF
cdr3_nt: TGCGCCAGCAGTGCCTCTCTGAACGTCGGCACTGAAGCTTTCTTT

v_call: TRBV28
clone_size: .
d_call: .
j_call: TRBJ2-2
cdr3_aa: CASSLFSGELFF
cdr3_nt: TGTGCCAGCAGTTTATTTTCCGGGGAGCTGTTTTTT

v_call: TRBV7-2
clone_size: .
d_call: TRBD1
j_call: TRBJ1-6
cdr3_aa: CASSFGTGPHNSPLHF
cdr3_nt: TGTGCCAGCAGCTTCGGGACAGGACCGCATAATTCACCCCTCCACTTT

v_call: TRBV19
clone_size: .
d_call: TRBD1
j_call: TRBJ1-5
cdr3_aa: CASSGWSGQGRNQPQHF
cdr3_nt: TGTGCCAGTAGTGGATGGTCTGGACAGGGCAGGAATCAGCCCCAGCATTTT

v_call: TRBV6-5
clone_size: .
d_call: .
j_call: TRBJ1-2
cdr3_aa: CASSRTGGNYGYTF
cdr3_nt: TGTGCCAGCAGCCGAACGGGGGGGAATTATGGCTACACCTTC

v_call: TRBV5-6
clone_size: .
d_call: .
j_call: TRBJ1-1
cdr3_aa: CASSLGPNTEAFF
cdr3_nt: TGTGCCAGCAGCTTGGGACCAAACACTGAAGCTTTCTTT

v_call: TRBV6-5
clone_size: .
d_call: .
j_call: TRBJ2-1
cdr3_aa: CASSYSGSDPTWFF
cdr3_nt: TGTGCCAGCAGTTACTCGGGTAGCGACCCAACTTGGTTCTTC

v_call: TRBV10-3
clone_size: .
d_call: TRBD1
j_call: TRBJ2-7
cdr3_aa: CAISATGSSSYEQYF
cdr3_nt: TGTGCCATCAGCGCGACAGGGTCCAGCTCCTACGAGCAGTACTTC

v_call: TRBV12-3/TRBV12-4
clone_size: once
d_call: .
j_call: TRBJ1-4
cdr3_aa: CASRDFNEKLFF
cdr3_nt: TGTGCCAGCAGGGACTTCAATGAAAAACTGTTTTTT

v_call: TRBV7-7
clone_size: few
d_call: .
j_call: TRBJ2-7
cdr3_aa: CASSLKMGDDYEQYF
cdr3_nt: TGTGCTAGCAGCTTAAAGATGGGGGACGACTACGAGCAGTACTTC

v_call: TRBV29-1
clone_size: .
d_call: .
j_call: TRBJ1-2
cdr3_aa: CSVGAAQGYTF
cdr3_nt: TGCAGCGTTGGGGCGGCTCAGGGCTACACCTTC

v_call: TRBV28
clone_size: large
d_call: .
j_call: TRBJ1-6
cdr3_aa: CASSFRGLGNSPLHF
cdr3_nt: TGTGCCAGCAGTTTCCGCGGCCTGGGTAATTCACCCCTCCACTTT

v_call: TRBV12-3/TRBV12-4
clone_size: .
d_call: .
j_call: TRBJ1-5
cdr3_aa: CASSLTDNQPQHF
cdr3_nt: TGTGCCAGCAGTTTGACAGACAATCAGCCCCAGCATTTT

v_call: TRBV10-3
clone_size: .
d_call: .
j_call: TRBJ1-5
cdr3_aa: CAISEGPGGQPQHF
cdr3_nt: TGTGCCATCAGTGAGGGTCCGGGCGGTCAGCCCCAGCATTTT

v_call: TRBV11-2
clone_size: .
d_call: .
j_call: TRBJ1-1
cdr3_aa: CASSLGASGVAEAFF
cdr3_nt: TGTGCCAGCAGCTTAGGAGCGAGCGGGGTTGCTGAAGCTTTCTTT

v_call: TRBV27
clone_size: .
d_call: .
j_call: TRBJ2-3
cdr3_aa: CASSSTSTDTQYF
cdr3_nt: TGTGCCAGCAGTTCTACTAGCACAGATACGCAGTATTTT

v_call: TRBV27
clone_size: .
d_call: .
j_call: TRBJ2-1
cdr3_aa: CASRPEQELLYNEQFF
cdr3_nt: TGTGCCAGCAGACCTGAACAGGAGCTGCTCTACAATGAGCAGTTCTTC

v_call: TRBV7-6
clone_size: .
d_call: TRBD1
j_call: TRBJ1-1
cdr3_aa: CASSLYTGALNTEAFF
cdr3_nt: TGTGCCAGCAGCTTGTATACAGGGGCCTTGAACACTGAAGCTTTCTTT

v_call: TRBV19
clone_size: .
d_call: .
j_call: TRBJ1-4
cdr3_aa: CASSLSTLATNEKLFF
cdr3_nt: TGTGCCAGTAGCTTATCGACACTAGCAACTAATGAAAAACTGTTTTTT

v_call: TRBV19
clone_size: once
d_call: .
j_call: TRBJ1-5
cdr3_aa: CASSDGGNQPQHF
cdr3_nt: TGTGCCAGTTCTGACGGGGGCAATCAGCCCCAGCATTTT